This T cell receptor beta chain was captured by sequencing in a study of blood T cell repertoires in COVID-19. Study background: T cells, B-cell-depleted T cells, or PBMCs supplied cDNA or gDNA.

Authors' data handling: It was from reference gene primer amplification that nucleated cell counts were estimated. Assay used: immunoSEQ multiplex PCR; TCRdb lists only in-frame clones, some missing. Clone size and the V and J calls come from that table; the DNA yielded D and trimming. The sample gives some 300,000 clones, around 92% of which show up once; about 9.4% is in the top ten. This CDR3 has 15 residues. Trimming took off 8 bases at V and 0 bases at J, with 16 bases between the two ends. Germline CDR1 MNHEY, CDR2 SMNVEV (reference sequence). Donors of Cohort 3 who recovered were those that had two negative PCRs, clearance, or symptom resolution.

V usage is TRBV27 and J usage is TRBJ1-1, with a possible D match to TRBD1 (6 bases). The TCR comes from a woman aged 25-40 years who had recovered from COVID-19. What was sequenced was PBMCs or T cells enriched from blood (not recorded which). CDR3 residues: CASGGLKGVNTEAFF. The CDR3 DNA follows: TGTGCCAGCGGAGGCCTTAAGGGGGTGAACACTGAAGCTTTCTTT.